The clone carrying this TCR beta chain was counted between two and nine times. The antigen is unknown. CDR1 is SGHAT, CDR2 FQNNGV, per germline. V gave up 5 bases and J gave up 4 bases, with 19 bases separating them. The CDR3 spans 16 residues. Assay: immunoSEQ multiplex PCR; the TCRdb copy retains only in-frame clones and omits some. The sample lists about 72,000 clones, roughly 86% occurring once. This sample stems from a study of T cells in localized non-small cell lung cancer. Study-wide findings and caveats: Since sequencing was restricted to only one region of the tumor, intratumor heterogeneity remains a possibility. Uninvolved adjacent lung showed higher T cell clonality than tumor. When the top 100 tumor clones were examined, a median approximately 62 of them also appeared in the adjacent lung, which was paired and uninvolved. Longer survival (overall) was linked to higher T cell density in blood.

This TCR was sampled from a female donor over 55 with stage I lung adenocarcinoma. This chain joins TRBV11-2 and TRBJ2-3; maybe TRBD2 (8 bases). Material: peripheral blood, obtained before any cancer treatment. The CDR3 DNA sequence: TGTGCCAGCAGCCCGATGAATAGCGGGACAGCAGATACGCAGTATTTT. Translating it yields CASSPMNSGTADTQYF.